A single sample gave rise to the 9 T cell receptor beta chains below, sequenced in a study of T cells in Graves' hyperthyroidism and ophthalmopathy. Amplified TCR beta CDR3 regions came from RNA transcripts. With the HTBI primer set, the TCR CDR3 went through a first round of RT-PCR. From the multiplex PCR reads, TCRdb called clonotypes with MiXCR, one entry per CDR3 protein. The data contain roughly 710,000 distinct CDR3 sequences, around 40% of them singletons. Source material: blood. Receptor source: a woman in her thirties or forties with Graves' hyperthyroidism.

In this sample, this clonotype turned up a few times. The gene calls are TRBV29-1 and TRBJ2-7, with D tentatively TRBD2 (6 bases). This CDR3 contains 15 residues. The ends were cut back, 5 bases at V and 0 bases at J, with 17 bases in the middle. From germline, CDR1 is SQVTM and CDR2 ANQGSEA. CDR3 bases: TGCAGCGTTTCTAGCGCGCAGCTTAGCTCCTACGAGCAGTACTTC. Translated: CSVSSAQLSSYEQYF.

In the case of this clonotype: With a much larger clone just one base away, this may be a read error. V gene TRBV11-2 combines with J gene TRBJ2-5; perhaps TRBD1 as D (5 bases). This CDR3 is 13 amino acids long. Per the germline V gene, CDR1 is SGHAT and CDR2 is FQNNGV. The V and J ends lost 11 bases and 1 base respectively, with 14 bases between them. Written as DNA, the CDR3 is TGTGCCGGAGCGACGCAGGGCCAAGAGACCCAGTACTTC. This gives the protein CAGATQGQETQYF.

This clonotype was seen many times. The chain has TRBV12-3 or TRBV12-4 and TRBJ1-4; D is undetermined. This CDR3 contains 14 residues. With 3 bases removed from V and 7 bases from J, the gap between germline ends came to 12 bases. The CDR3 reads CASSFSGGVEKLFF. In DNA form, the CDR3 reads TGTGCCAGCAGTTTTTCCGGCGGGGTTGAAAAACTGTTTTTT.

A remark on this clonotype: One base away lies a much larger clone, so this may be a sequencing read error. The chain uses TRBV19 and TRBJ1-2; weak D call: TRBD1 (6 bases). V was shortened by 4 bases and J by 8 bases, with 14 bases between the two germline ends. This CDR3 comprises 13 residues. CDR1 is LNHDA and CDR2 is SQIVND in the germline V gene (reference sequence). In DNA form, the CDR3 reads TGTGCCAGTAGTACCGCAAGGGGGAGAGGCTACACCTTC. This gives the protein CASSTARGRGYTF. The full variable domain, its missing parts supplied by reference TRBV19 and TRBJ1-2, is DGGITQSPKYLFRKEGQNVTLSCEQNLNHDAMYWYRQDPGQGLRLIYYSQIVNDFQKGDIAEGYSVSREKKESFPLTVTSAQKNPTAFYLCASSTARGRGYTFGSGTRLTVV.

This clonotype was seen many times. The chain uses TRBV6-5 and TRBJ2-5, with D possibly matching TRBD2 (6 bases). The CDR3 covers 14 residues. CDR1 is MNHEY, CDR2 SVGAGI, per germline. The germline V and J ends were trimmed by 4 bases and 4 bases, with 13 bases remaining between them. The chain's CDR3 is CASSFRLEAETQYF. DNA for the CDR3: TGTGCCAGCAGTTTCCGACTAGAGGCAGAGACCCAGTACTTC.

The rearrangement joins TRBV7-8 to TRBJ2-3; D gene unclear. The CDR3 covers 14 residues. V dropped 7 bases and J dropped 0 bases, with 11 bases sitting between them. Per the germline V gene, CDR1 is SGHVS and CDR2 is FQNEAQ. The CDR3 DNA reads as TGTGCCAGCAACCCACTCGGTAGCACAGATACGCAGTATTTT. Translated: CASNPLGSTDTQYF.

As regards this clonotype: Being one base from a much bigger clone, this may be a read error. This chain links TRBV7-9 with TRBJ1-2; 12 positions match TRBD1. The CDR3 runs 15 residues. Germline CDR1 is SEHNR and CDR2 is FQNEAQ (reference sequence). V was clipped by 8 bases and J by 2 bases; unmatched bases: 6. The CDR3: CASGLGTGGNYGYTF. The DNA of the CDR3 is TGTGCCAGCGGCCTAGGGACAGGGGGCAACTATGGCTACACCTTC.

This rearrangement joins TRBV20-1 to TRBJ2-7; TRBD2 aligns across 9 bases. Unmatched junction bases numbered 12, after V lost 4 bases and J lost 5 bases. This CDR3 has 15 amino acids. CDR1 is DFQATT, CDR2 SNEGSKA, per germline (reference sequence). CDR3 protein: CSAMGLAGTRDEQYF. CDR3 DNA sequence: TGCAGTGCTATGGGGCTAGCGGGGACTCGAGACGAGCAGTACTTC.

This clonotype was observed a few times. This chain links TRBV10-3 with TRBJ1-5; TRBD1 aligns across 9 bases. Germline CDR1 ENHRY, CDR2 SYGVKD. This CDR3 comprises 15 residues. Losses at the gene ends were 10 bases for V and 7 bases for J; bases not matched to a gene: 14. Here the CDR3 reads CASRQPRTGAQPQHF. The CDR3, as DNA: TGTGCCAGCAGACAACCCAGGACAGGGGCCCAGCCCCAGCATTTT.